The 8 T cell receptor beta chains in this list originate from one sample, sequenced in a study of T cells after posttransplantation cyclophosphamide. The repertoire was sequenced with immunoSEQ multiplex PCR; TCRdb's copy has only in-frame clones and lacks some. The sample shows 45,000 to 55,000 clones, none of them appearing just once. Sequencing was carried out using PBMCs. These receptors were collected from a man aged 35 to 55 in good health, CMV-negative, and a related stem cell transplant donor.

This clone was picked up many times. The V call is TRBV28, the J call TRBJ1-2, with TRBD1 as a possible D gene (5 bases). Deletions cut 2 bases from V and 9 bases from J, with 10 bases between. Germline CDR1 is MDHEN and CDR2 is SYDVKM. The CDR3 sequence is 12 residues long. The CDR3 reads CASSLLGHSYTF. In DNA, the CDR3 is TGTGCCAGCAGTTTACTTGGACATAGCTACACCTTC.

This clone was observed many times. J is TRBJ2-3 and V is TRBV27; a weak D match, TRBD2 (6 bases). The V end was cut by 0 bases, the J end by 5 bases, with 18 bases between. The CDR3 has 17 residues. Germline V gives CDR1 MNHEY, CDR2 SMNVEV (reference sequence). The CDR3 is CASSLSTRVGGGDTQYF. CDR3 nucleotides: TGTGCCAGCAGTTTATCGACCAGGGTGGGGGGTGGAGATACGCAGTATTTT.

Many counts were recorded for this clone. This specimen includes other DNA sequences encoding the same CDR3. The chain has TRBV7-3 and TRBJ1-2; 8 positions agree with TRBD1. Germline assignment: CDR1 SGHTA and CDR2 FQGTGA. The CDR3 has 13 amino acids. The V and J ends lost 5 bases and 5 bases, in that order; junction bases with no gene match: 4. CDR3 DNA: TGTGCCAGCAGCCTCGGACAGGGTTATGGCTACACCTTC. Protein sequence: CASSLGQGYGYTF.

This clone has at least ten counts. This sequence joins TRBV19 and TRBJ2-5; TRBD1 matches at 9 bases. The germline CDR1 and CDR2 sequences are LNHDA and SQIVND (reference sequence). This CDR3 is built from 13 residues. The J segment lost 4 bases and the V segment lost 9 bases, leaving 6 bases of the junction unmatched. CDR3 DNA: TGTGCCAGGAGGGACAGGGCGGGAGAGACCCAGTACTTC. This encodes CARRDRAGETQYF.

This clone was counted at least ten times. The rearrangement links TRBV27 to TRBJ2-1, with D perhaps matching TRBD2 (5 bases). The CDR3 is made up of 15 amino acids. Per germline, CDR1 MNHEY and CDR2 SMNVEV (reference sequence). V lost 1 base and J 3 bases, leaving 10 bases between the germline ends. The CDR3 loop is CASSLFFGSYNEQFF. The CDR3 region has the DNA TGTGCCAGCAGTTTATTTTTTGGGAGCTACAATGAGCAGTTCTTC.

The table lists this clone with many counts. This chain joins TRBV5-1 and TRBJ2-1; TRBD1 agrees at 8 bases. The CDR3 has 15 residues. The ends lost 0 bases at V and 5 bases at J; junction bases unmatched: 4. The germline V gene has CDR1 SGHRS and CDR2 YFSETQ. This CDR3 is CASSLGQGSHNEQFF. The CDR3 DNA sequence: TGCGCCAGCAGCTTGGGACAGGGGTCTCACAATGAGCAGTTCTTC.

The sample holds many counts of this clone. V is TRBV28 and J is TRBJ2-3; 7 bases agree with TRBD1. V lost 7 bases to trimming and J lost 3 bases; unmatched junction nucleotides: 1. Germline CDR1 reads MDHEN; CDR2 reads SYDVKM. CDR3 length: 12 amino acids. CDR3 nucleotide sequence: TGTGCCAGCACACAGGGGACAGATACGCAGTATTTT. Encoded protein: CASTQGTDTQYF.

This clone was seen repeatedly, ten times or more. This chain links TRBV10-3 with TRBJ2-2; the D gene is possibly TRBD2 (6 bases). In germline, CDR1 is ENHRY, CDR2 SYGVKD. The CDR3 has 15 residues. Trimming stripped 7 bases from V and 8 bases from J, with 20 bases between. The CDR3 spells CAINPNRAGGGELFF. The CDR3 nucleotides read TGTGCCATCAACCCCAACCGAGCCGGGGGAGGGGAGCTGTTTTTT.